The 5 T cell receptor beta chains below come from one sample, sequenced in a study of PD-1 blockade in mismatch repair-deficient tumors. Clones were read by immunoSEQ multiplex PCR, and TCRdb kept only the in-frame ones, dropping some. The table shows under 50,000 clones, with approximately 88% occurring only once. The specimen was PBMCs, collected about 40 weeks after starting pembrolizumab. The receptors stem from an adult with mismatch repair-deficient cancer.

This sequence joins TRBV12-5 and TRBJ1-2; TRBD1 is a possible D gene (6 bases). The CDR3 sequence is 17 residues long. Deletions cut 4 bases from V and 3 bases from J, with 21 bases between. CDR1 LGHNT and CDR2 FRNRAP come from the germline V gene. The CDR3 sequence: CASGSDPTRTAHYGYTF. The CDR3 region has the DNA TGTGCTAGTGGTTCCGATCCTACACGGACAGCCCACTATGGCTACACCTTC. The full variable domain, in which reference TRBV12-5 and TRBJ1-2 provide the parts outside the CDR3, is DARVTQTPRHKVTEMGQEVTMRCQPILGHNTVFWYRQTMMQGLELLAYFRNRAPLDDSGMPKDRFSAEMPDATLATLKIQPSEPRDSAVYFCASGSDPTRTAHYGYTFGSGTRLTVV.

V is TRBV9 and J is TRBJ1-1; D is possibly TRBD1 (6 bases). Germline lookup yields CDR1 SGDLS and CDR2 YYNGEE. The CDR3 is 15 residues long. The V gene lost 3 bases and the J gene lost 6 bases, with 18 bases spanning the gap. CDR3 region: CASSAPTGPYAEAFF. CDR3 DNA: TGTGCCAGCAGCGCTCCGACAGGCCCTTACGCTGAAGCTTTCTTT.

This clone has more than one count but fewer than ten. This rearrangement joins TRBV7-9 to TRBJ2-7; 8 nucleotides match TRBD2. The germline gives CDR1 SEHNR, CDR2 FQNEAQ (reference sequence). Trimming cost V 5 bases and J 0 bases; bases outside gene matches: 6. The CDR3 is 15 amino acids. The CDR3 is CASSPLAELSYEQYF. CDR3 coding DNA: TGTGCCAGCAGCCCACTAGCGGAACTCTCCTACGAGCAGTACTTC.

The rearrangement joins TRBV28 to TRBJ2-2; tentatively, D is TRBD1 (6 bases). V shed 5 bases and J shed 6 bases, with 7 bases lying between them. The CDR3 covers 12 residues. Germline CDR1 reads MDHEN; CDR2 reads SYDVKM. The CDR3, as DNA: TGTGCCAGCAGTCAGGGGTCCGGGGAGCTGTTTTTT. Protein product: CASSQGSGELFF.

The chain uses TRBV7-9 and TRBJ1-6; D possibly corresponds to TRBD1 (5 bases). Deletions cut 2 bases from V and 7 bases from J, with 9 bases between. The CDR3 totals 14 residues. CDR1 is SEHNR, CDR2 FQNEAQ, per germline (reference sequence). DNA for the CDR3: TGTGCCAGCAGCTTACAGGGAGGAAATTCACCCCTCCACTTT. This sequence encodes CASSLQGGNSPLHF.